A selection of T cell receptor beta chains follows, all from one sample in a study of blood T cell repertoires in COVID-19. The assay was immunoSEQ multiplex PCR, and TCRdb's table has in-frame clones only and misses some. The data hold 350,000 to 550,000 clones, with approximately 90% observed a single time. The sequenced material came from peripheral blood. The receptor source for this set is a woman in her thirties with acute or convalescent COVID-19. CDR3s include the opening cysteine and the closing phenylalanine or tryptophan. A D gene is named only where the DNA matches it firmly. Clone size is stated in some rows and not others, as once, few, many or a class when expanded.

clone_size	v_call	d_call	j_call	cdr3_aa	cdr3_nt
-	TRBV3-1/TRBV3-2	TRBD2	TRBJ2-5	CASSQGALAGRQETQYF	TGTGCCAGCAGCCAAGGGGCCCTAGCGGGGAGACAAGAGACCCAGTACTTC
-	TRBV11-3	TRBD1	TRBJ2-2	CASSRRTGDTGELFF	TGTGCCAGCAGCCGCCGCACAGGGGACACCGGGGAGCTGTTTTTT
-	TRBV7-8	-	TRBJ1-5	CASSPLQGGNQPQHF	TGTGCCAGCAGCCCCCTCCAGGGTGGGAATCAGCCCCAGCATTTT
-	TRBV6-1	-	TRBJ1-5	CASSERGHQSAPQHF	TGTGCCAGCAGTGAAAGGGGACACCAATCGGCGCCCCAGCATTTT
-	TRBV5-5	-	TRBJ2-7	CASSLSGIAYEQYF	TGTGCCAGCAGCTTATCCGGGATCGCCTACGAGCAGTACTTC
-	TRBV19	TRBD1	TRBJ2-7	CASSASPGQLYEQYF	TGTGCCAGTAGTGCTAGCCCGGGACAGTTATACGAGCAGTACTTC
-	TRBV10-3	-	TRBJ1-2	CAIRAGGGYTF	TGTGCCATCAGGGCCGGGGGTGGCTACACCTTC
once	TRBV28	-	TRBJ1-5	CASKLDRSNQPQHF	TGTGCCAGCAAACTCGACAGGAGCAATCAGCCCCAGCATTTT
-	TRBV3-1/TRBV3-2	-	TRBJ1-2	CASSRGRSDGYTF	TGTGCCAGCAGCCGAGGGAGAAGTGATGGCTACACCTTC
-	TRBV27	-	TRBJ2-2	CASSLAQGYTGELFF	TGTGCCAGCAGTTTAGCCCAGGGCTACACCGGGGAGCTGTTTTTT
-	TRBV14	-	TRBJ2-3	CASSQGPGQVITDTQYF	TGTGCCAGCAGCCAAGGTCCGGGACAAGTTATCACAGATACGCAGTATTTT
-	TRBV9	TRBD2	TRBJ2-1	CASSVSGGPLNEQFF	TGTGCCAGCAGCGTTAGCGGGGGCCCTCTCAATGAGCAGTTCTTC
-	TRBV13	-	TRBJ1-6	CASSRRQLSPLHF	TGTGCCAGCAGCCGCCGCCAACTATCACCCCTCCACTTT